This TCR beta chain was obtained from a study of blood T cell repertoires in COVID-19. Study-wide context: The United States, Italy and Spain provided the acute and convalescent COVID-19 samples.

Methods used by the authors: Cell counts per sample came from amplifying reference gene primers. Using immunoSEQ multiplex PCR, the repertoire was profiled, and TCRdb retains in-frame clones only, with some absent. V and J calls and clone size come straight from that table; D and trimming were deduced from the DNA. The sample contains some 200,000 clones, 85% to 90% of which appear only once. The sample consisted of peripheral blood. The TCR originated in an elderly woman in a cohort sampled during active or convalescent COVID-19.

CDR3 residues: CATDFGLAIYNEQFF. The CDR3, as DNA: TGTGCCACTGACTTTGGACTAGCGATCTACAATGAGCAGTTCTTC. The V and J genes are TRBV5-8 and TRBJ2-1; 9 positions match TRBD2. CDR1 SGHTS and CDR2 YDEGEE come from the germline V gene. Trimming removed 9 bases from V and 3 bases from J; junction bases left unmatched: 10. The CDR3 is made up of 15 amino acids.